This T cell receptor (beta chain) comes out of a study of cytomegalovirus exposure and HLA in healthy donors. Whole-study context: An early release of data contained 80 million to 85 million unique TCRs, which came from HLA-typed donors.

The CDR3 length is 16 residues. Germline V gives CDR1 MDHEN, CDR2 SYDVKM. V lost 5 bases, J lost 8 bases, and 13 bases stayed unmatched. Primers for the PCR totalled 60 Vbeta and 13 Jbeta. TCRdb keeps only in-frame clones here, not all; method: immunoSEQ multiplex PCR. Here the sample spans around 68,000 clones, approximately 77% being singletons. The source is a woman aged 30 to 39 in good health and CMV-seropositive. This chain joins TRBV28 and TRBJ1-2; 11 bases line up with TRBD1. The specimen sequenced was PBMCs. The CDR3 DNA is TGTGCCAGCAGTCGGTCCCCGGGGACAGGGGGGAGGGGCTACACCTTC. Amino acids: CASSRSPGTGGRGYTF.